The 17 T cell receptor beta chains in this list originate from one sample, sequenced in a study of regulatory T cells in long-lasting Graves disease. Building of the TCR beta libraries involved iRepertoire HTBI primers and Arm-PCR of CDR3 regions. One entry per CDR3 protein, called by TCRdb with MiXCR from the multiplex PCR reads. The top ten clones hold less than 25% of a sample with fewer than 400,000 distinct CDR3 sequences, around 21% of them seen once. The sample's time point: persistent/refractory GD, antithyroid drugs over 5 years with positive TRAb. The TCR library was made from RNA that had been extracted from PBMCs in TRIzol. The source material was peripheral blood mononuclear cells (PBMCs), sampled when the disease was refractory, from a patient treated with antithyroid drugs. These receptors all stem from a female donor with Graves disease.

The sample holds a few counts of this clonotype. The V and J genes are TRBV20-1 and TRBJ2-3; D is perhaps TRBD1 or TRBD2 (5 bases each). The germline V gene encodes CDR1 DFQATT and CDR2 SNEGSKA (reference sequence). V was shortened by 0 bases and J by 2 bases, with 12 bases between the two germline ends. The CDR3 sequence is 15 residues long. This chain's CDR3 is CSARDQGRDTDTQYF. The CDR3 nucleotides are TGCAGTGCTAGAGACCAGGGTCGGGACACAGATACGCAGTATTTT.

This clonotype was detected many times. This CDR3 reads CASSVGTESNEKLFF. CDR3 bases: TGTGCCAGCAGTGTCGGGACAGAGAGTAATGAAAAACTGTTTTTT. This chain uses TRBV12-3 or TRBV12-4 with TRBJ1-4; 7 positions agree with TRBD1. This CDR3 has 15 residues. The V segment lost 5 bases and the J segment 4 bases; nucleotides outside the gene matches: 7.

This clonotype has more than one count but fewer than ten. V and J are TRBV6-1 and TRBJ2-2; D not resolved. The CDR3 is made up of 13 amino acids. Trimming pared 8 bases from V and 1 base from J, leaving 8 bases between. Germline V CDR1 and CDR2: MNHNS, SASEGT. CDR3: CASEGMNTGELFF. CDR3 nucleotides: TGTGCCAGCGAAGGAATGAACACCGGGGAGCTGTTTTTT.

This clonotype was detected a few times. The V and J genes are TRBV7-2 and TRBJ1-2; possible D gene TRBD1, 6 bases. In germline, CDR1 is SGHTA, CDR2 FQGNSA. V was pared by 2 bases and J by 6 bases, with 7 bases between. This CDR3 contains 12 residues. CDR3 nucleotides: TGTGCCAGCAGCTTAACAGGGAATGGCTACACCTTC. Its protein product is CASSLTGNGYTF.

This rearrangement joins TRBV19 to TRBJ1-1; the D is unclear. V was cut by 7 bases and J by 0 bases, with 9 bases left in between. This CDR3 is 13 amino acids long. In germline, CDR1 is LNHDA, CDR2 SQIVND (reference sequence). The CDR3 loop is CASNMGVNTEAFF. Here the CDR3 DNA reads TGTGCCAGTAATATGGGAGTGAACACTGAAGCTTTCTTT.

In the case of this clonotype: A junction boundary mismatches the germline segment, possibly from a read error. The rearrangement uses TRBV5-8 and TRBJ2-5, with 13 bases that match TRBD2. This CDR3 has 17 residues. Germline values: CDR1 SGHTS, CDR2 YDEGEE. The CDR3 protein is CASSPYRGLAGKETQYF. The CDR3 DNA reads TGCGCCAGCAGCCCCTACCGGGGACTAGCGGGGAAAGAGACCCAGTACTTC.

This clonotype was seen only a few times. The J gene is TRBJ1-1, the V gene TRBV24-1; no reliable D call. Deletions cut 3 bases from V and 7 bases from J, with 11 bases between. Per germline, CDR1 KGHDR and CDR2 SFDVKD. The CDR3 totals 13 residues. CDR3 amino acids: CATSDPDSFEAFF. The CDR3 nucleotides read TGTGCCACCAGTGATCCGGACTCTTTTGAAGCTTTCTTT.

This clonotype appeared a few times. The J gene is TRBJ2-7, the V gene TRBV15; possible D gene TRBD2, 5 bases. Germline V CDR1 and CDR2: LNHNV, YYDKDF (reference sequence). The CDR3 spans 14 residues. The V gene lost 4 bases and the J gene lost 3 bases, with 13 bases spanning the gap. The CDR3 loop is CATSTGFGGYEQYF. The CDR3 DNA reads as TGTGCCACCAGCACCGGGTTCGGAGGCTACGAGCAGTACTTC.

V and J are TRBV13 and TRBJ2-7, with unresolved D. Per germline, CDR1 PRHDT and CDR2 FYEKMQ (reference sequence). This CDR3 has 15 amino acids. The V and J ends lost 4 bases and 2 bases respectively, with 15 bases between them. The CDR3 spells CASSSPGRGPYEQYF. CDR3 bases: TGTGCCAGCAGCTCCCCCGGACGTGGGCCCTACGAGCAGTACTTC. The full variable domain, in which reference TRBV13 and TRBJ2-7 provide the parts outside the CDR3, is AAGVIQSPRHLIKEKRETATLKCYPIPRHDTVYWYQQGPGQDPQFLISFYEKMQSDKGSIPDRFSAQQFSDYHSELNMSSLELGDSALYFCASSSPGRGPYEQYFGPGTRLTVT.

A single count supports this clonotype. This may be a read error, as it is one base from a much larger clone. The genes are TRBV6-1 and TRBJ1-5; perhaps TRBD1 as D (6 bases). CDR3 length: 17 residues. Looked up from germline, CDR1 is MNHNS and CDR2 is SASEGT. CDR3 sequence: CVSSELQGWDGNRPQHF. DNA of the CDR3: TGTGTCAGCAGTGAATTACAGGGCTGGGATGGAAATCGGCCCCAGCATTTT.

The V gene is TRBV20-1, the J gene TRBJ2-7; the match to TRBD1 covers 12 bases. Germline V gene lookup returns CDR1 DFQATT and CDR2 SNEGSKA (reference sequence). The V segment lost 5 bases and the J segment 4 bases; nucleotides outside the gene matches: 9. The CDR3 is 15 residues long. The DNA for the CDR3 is TGCAGTGCTGAGCCCCCGGGACAGGGGGCTTACGAGCAGTACTTC. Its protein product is CSAEPPGQGAYEQYF.

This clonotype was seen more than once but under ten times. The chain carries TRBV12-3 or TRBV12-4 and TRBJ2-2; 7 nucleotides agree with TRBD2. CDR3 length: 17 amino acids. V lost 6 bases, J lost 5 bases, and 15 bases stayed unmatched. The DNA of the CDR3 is TGTGCCAGCAGGCATGCCCTTTTGACTAGCTCTACCGGGGAGCTGTTTTTT. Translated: CASRHALLTSSTGELFF.

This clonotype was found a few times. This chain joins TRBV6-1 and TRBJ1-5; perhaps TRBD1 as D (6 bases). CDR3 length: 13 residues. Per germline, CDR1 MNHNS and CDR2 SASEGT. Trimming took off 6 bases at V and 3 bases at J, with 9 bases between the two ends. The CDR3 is CASRGDNNQPQHF. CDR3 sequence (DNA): TGTGCCAGCAGAGGGGACAACAATCAGCCCCAGCATTTT.

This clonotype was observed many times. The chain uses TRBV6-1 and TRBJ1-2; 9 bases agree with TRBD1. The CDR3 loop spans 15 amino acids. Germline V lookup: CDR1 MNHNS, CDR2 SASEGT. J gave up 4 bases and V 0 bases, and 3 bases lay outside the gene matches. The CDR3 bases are TGTGCCAGCAGTGAAGCCACAGGGGGCGTCTATGGCTACACCTTC. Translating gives CASSEATGGVYGYTF.

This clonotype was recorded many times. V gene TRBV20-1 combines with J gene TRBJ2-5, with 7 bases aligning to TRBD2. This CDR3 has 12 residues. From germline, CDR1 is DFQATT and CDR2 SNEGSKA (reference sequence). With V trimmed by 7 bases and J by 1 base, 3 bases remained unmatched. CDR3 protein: CSGGGLQETQYF. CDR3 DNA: TGCAGTGGCGGGGGACTCCAAGAGACCCAGTACTTC.

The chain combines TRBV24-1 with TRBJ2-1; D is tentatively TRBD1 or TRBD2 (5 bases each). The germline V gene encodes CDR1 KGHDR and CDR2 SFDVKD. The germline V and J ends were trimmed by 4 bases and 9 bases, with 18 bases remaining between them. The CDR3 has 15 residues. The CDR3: CATSDPGPGQSEQFF. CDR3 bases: TGTGCCACCAGTGACCCGGGACCGGGTCAATCTGAGCAGTTCTTC.

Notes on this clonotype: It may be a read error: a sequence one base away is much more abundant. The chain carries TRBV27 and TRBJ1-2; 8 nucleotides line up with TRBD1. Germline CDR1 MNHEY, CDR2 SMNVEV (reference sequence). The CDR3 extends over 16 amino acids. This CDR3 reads CASSLAKSGTGRGYIF. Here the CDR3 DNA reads TGTGCCAGCAGTTTAGCCAAGTCCGGGACAGGAAGAGGCTACATCTTC.